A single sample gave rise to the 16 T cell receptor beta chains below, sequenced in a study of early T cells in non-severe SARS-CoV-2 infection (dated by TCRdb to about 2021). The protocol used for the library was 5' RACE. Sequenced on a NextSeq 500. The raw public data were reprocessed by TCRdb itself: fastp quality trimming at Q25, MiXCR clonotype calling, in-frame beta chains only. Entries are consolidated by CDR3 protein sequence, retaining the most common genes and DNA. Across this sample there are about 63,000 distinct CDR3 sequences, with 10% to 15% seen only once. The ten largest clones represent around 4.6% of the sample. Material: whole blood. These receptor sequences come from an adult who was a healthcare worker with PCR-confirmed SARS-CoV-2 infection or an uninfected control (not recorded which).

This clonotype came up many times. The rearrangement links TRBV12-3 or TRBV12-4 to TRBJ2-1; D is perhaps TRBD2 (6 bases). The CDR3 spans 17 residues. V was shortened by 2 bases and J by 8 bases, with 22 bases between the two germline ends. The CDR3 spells CASSLKGLHPPAHEQFF. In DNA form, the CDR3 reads TGTGCCAGCAGTTTAAAGGGACTCCACCCGCCTGCCCATGAGCAGTTCTTC.

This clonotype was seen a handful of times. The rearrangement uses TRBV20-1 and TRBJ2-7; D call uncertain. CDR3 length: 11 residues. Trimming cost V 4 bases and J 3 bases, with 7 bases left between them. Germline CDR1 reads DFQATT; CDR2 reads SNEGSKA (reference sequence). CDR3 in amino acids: CSAKPVYEQYF. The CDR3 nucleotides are TGCAGTGCTAAGCCAGTCTACGAGCAGTACTTC.

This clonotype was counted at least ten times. CDR3 sequence reads: CASSQDNTRRTVYNEQFF. The DNA for the CDR3 is TGCGCCAGCAGCCAAGACAACACCCGTCGTACCGTTTACAATGAGCAGTTCTTC. The chain recombines TRBV4-1 with TRBJ2-1; no definite D call. V was cut by 0 bases and J by 4 bases, with 19 bases left in between. Germline CDR1 MGHRA, CDR2 YSYEKL. This CDR3 is built from 18 residues.

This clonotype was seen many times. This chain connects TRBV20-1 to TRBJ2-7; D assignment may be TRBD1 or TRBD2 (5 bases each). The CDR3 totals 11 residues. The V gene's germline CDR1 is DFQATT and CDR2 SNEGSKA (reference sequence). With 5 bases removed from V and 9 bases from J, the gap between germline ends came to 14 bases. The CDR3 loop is CSARDHRRQYF. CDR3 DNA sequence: TGCAGTGCTCGGGATCACAGGAGGCAGTACTTC.

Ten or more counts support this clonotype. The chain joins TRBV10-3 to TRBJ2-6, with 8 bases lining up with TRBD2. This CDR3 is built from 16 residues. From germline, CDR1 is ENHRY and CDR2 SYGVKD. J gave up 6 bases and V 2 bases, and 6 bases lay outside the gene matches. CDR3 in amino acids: CAISETGGAVANVLTF. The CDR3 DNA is TGTGCCATCAGTGAGACGGGGGGGGCAGTGGCCAACGTCCTGACTTTC.

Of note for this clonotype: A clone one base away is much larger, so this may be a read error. This CDR3 is CSASGPVTQYF. CDR3 sequence (DNA): TGCAGTGCTAGTGGCCCCGTGACCCAGTACTTC. The chain couples TRBV20-1 to TRBJ2-5; D call uncertain. V lost 3 bases and J 7 bases, leaving 9 bases between the germline ends. The CDR3 is 11 residues long. CDR1 and CDR2 from the germline V gene are DFQATT and SNEGSKA (reference sequence).

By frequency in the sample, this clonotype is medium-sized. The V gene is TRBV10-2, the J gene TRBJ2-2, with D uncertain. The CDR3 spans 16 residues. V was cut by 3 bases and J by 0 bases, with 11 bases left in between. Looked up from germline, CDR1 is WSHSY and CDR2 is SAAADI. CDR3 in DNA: TGCGCCAGCAGTGAACGGCCGGGCCCGAACACCGGGGAGCTGTTTTTT. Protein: CASSERPGPNTGELFF.

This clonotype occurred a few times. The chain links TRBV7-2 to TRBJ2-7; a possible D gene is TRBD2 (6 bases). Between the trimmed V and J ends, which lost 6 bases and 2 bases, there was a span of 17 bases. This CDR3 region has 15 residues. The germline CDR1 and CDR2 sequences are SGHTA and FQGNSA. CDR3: CASSRGAKPTYEQYF. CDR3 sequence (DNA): TGTGCCAGCAGTCGCGGGGCGAAGCCAACCTACGAGCAGTACTTC.

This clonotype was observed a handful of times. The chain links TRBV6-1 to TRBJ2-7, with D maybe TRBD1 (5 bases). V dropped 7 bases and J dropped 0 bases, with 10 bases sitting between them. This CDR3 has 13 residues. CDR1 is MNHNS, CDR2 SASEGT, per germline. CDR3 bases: TGTGCCAGCACCTGGACACTCTCCTACGAGCAGTACTTC. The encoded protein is CASTWTLSYEQYF.

This CDR3 reads CASSFTGRTEAFF. The CDR3 DNA sequence: TGTGCCAGCAGCTTTACAGGGCGCACTGAAGCTTTCTTT. The chain uses TRBV5-4 and TRBJ1-1; D possibly corresponds to TRBD1 (6 bases). The V end was cut by 2 bases, the J end by 4 bases, with 9 bases between. The CDR3 length is 13 residues. The germline V gene encodes CDR1 SGHNT and CDR2 YYREEE (reference sequence).

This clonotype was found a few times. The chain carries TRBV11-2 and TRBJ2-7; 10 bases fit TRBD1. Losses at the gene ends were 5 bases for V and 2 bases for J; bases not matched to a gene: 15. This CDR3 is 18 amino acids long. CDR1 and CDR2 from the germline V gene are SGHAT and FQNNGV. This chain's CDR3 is CASSPRTGGLESAYEQYF. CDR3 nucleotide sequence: TGTGCCAGCAGCCCGAGGACAGGGGGACTCGAATCGGCCTACGAGCAGTACTTC. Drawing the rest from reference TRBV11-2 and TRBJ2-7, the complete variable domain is EAGVAQSPRYKIIEKRQSVAFWCNPISGHATLYWYQQILGQGPKLLIQFQNNGVVDDSQLPKDRFSAERLKGVDSTLKIQPAKLEDSAVYLCASSPRTGGLESAYEQYFGPGTRLTVT.

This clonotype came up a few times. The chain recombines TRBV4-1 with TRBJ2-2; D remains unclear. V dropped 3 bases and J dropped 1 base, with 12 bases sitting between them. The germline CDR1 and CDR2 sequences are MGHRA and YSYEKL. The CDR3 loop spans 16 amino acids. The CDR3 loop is CASSQRSGGNTGELFF. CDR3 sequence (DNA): TGCGCCAGCAGCCAGAGGTCGGGCGGGAACACCGGGGAGCTGTTTTTT.

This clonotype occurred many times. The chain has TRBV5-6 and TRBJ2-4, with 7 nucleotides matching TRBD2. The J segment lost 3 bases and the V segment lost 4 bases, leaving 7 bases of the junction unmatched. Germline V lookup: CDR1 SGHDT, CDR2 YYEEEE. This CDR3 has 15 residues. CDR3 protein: CASSRREGGKNIQYF. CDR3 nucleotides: TGTGCCAGCAGCCGCAGGGAGGGAGGCAAAAACATTCAGTACTTC.

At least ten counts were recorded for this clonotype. The CDR3 coding sequence is TGTGCCAGCAGCCAAGCCTTCAACGGGGAGCTGTTTTTT. Translation: CASSQAFNGELFF. The V and J genes are TRBV3-1 and TRBJ2-2, with D unresolved. The CDR3 length is 13 residues. Germline V gene lookup returns CDR1 LGHDT and CDR2 YNNKEL (reference sequence). Trimming cost V 1 base and J 7 bases, with 7 bases left between them. The entire variable domain, with the rest obtained from reference TRBV3-1 and TRBJ2-2, is as follows: DTAVSQTPKYLVTQMGNDKSIKCEQNLGHDTMYWYKQDSKKFLKIMFSYNNKELIINETVPNRFSPKSPDKAHLNLHINSLELGDSAVYFCASSQAFNGELFFGEGSRLTVL.

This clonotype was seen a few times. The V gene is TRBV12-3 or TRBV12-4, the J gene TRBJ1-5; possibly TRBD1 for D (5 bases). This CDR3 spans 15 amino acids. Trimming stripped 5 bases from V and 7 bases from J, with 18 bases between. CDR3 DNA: TGTGCCAGCAGTGCCGATGGGGGAGGAGGACAGCCCCAGCATTTT. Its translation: CASSADGGGGQPQHF.

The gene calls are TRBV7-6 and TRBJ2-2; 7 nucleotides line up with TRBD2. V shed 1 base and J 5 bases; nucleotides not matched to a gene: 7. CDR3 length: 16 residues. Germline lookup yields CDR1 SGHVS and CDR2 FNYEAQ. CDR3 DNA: TGTGCCAGCAGCTTAGGTTCAGCGGGGTTAACCGGGGAGCTGTTTTTT. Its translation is CASSLGSAGLTGELFF.